A selection of T cell receptor beta chains follows, all from one sample in a study of radiotherapy plus CTLA-4 blockade in lung cancer. Clones were read by immunoSEQ multiplex PCR, and TCRdb kept only the in-frame ones, dropping some. This repertoire shows some 50,000 clones, approximately 85% found once; its top ten account for around 4.8%. The starting material was peripheral blood, obtained from a patient treated with radiotherapy plus ipilimumab. The receptor source for this set is a human donor with non-small cell lung cancer whose response to radiotherapy plus ipilimumab could not be evaluated. Both conserved end residues are part of each CDR3. D genes are given only for firm matches.

cdr3_nt cdr3_aa v_call d_call j_call
TGTGCCAGTAGGGACAATAACTATGGCTACACCTTC CASRDNNYGYTF TRBV19 NA TRBJ1-2
TGTGCCAGCAGCTTAGCCATGGTCGGCGGTGAAGCTTTCTTT CASSLAMVGGEAFF TRBV11-1 NA TRBJ1-1
TGTGCCAGCTCACCACAATCCGGACAGGAATACGAGCAGTACTTC CASSPQSGQEYEQYF TRBV18 TRBD1 TRBJ2-7
TGTGCCAGCAGCTTATCGGACAGCTACAACTATGGCTACACCTTC CASSLSDSYNYGYTF TRBV11-2 NA TRBJ1-2
TGTGCCATCCTCCAAGACAGGGGGCTTATGAACACTGAAGCTTTCTTT CAILQDRGLMNTEAFF TRBV10-3 TRBD1 TRBJ1-1
TGTGCCAGCAATGACAGGGTTGATAGCAATCAGCCCCAGCATTTT CASNDRVDSNQPQHF TRBV6-5 TRBD1 TRBJ1-5
TGTGCCAGCAGCCCCACTCCCGGGAGGGACACCGGGGAGCTGTTTTTT CASSPTPGRDTGELFF TRBV7-9 TRBD2 TRBJ2-2
TGTGCCAGCAGTCAGACAGGGGCCTACACTGAAGCTTTCTTT CASSQTGAYTEAFF TRBV6-6 TRBD1 TRBJ1-1
TGTGCCAGCAGCTTTATAGCGGGGAGCACAGATACGCAGTATTTT CASSFIAGSTDTQYF TRBV7-3 TRBD2 TRBJ2-3
TGTGCCAGCAGTTTCGGGGGACAGGGGGGGGAAAAACTGTTTTTT CASSFGGQGGEKLFF TRBV28 TRBD1 TRBJ1-4
TGTGCCAGCAGCTTAGCTGGGACAGGGAGTTACGAGCAGTACTTC CASSLAGTGSYEQYF TRBV7-3 TRBD1 TRBJ2-7